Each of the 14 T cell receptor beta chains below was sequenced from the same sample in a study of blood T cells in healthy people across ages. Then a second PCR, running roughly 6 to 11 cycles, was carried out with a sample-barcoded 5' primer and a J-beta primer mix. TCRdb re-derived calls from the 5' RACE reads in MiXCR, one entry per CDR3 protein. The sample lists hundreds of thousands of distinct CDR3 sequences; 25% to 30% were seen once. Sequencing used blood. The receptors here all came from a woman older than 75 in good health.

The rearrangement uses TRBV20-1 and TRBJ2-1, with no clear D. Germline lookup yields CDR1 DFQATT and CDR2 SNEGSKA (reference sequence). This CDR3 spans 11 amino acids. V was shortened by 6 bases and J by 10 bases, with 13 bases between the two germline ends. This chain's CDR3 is CSATDVLEQFF. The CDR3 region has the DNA TGCAGTGCAACAGACGTTCTAGAGCAGTTCTTC.

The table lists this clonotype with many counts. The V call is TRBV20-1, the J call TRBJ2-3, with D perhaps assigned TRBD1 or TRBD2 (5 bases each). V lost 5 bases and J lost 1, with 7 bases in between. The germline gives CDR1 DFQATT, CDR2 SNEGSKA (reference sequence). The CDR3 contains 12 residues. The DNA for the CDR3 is TGCAGTGCTCTGGGGGGCACAGATACGCAGTATTTT. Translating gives CSALGGTDTQYF.

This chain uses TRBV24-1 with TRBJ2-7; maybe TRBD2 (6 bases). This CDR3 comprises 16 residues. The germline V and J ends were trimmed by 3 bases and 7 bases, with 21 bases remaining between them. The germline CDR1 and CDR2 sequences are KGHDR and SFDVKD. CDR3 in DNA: TGTGCCACCAGTGATCCTAGTGGGGACTCGTGCAATGAGCAGTACTTC. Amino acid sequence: CATSDPSGDSCNEQYF.

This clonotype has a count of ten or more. In DNA form, the CDR3 reads TGCAGCGTTTGGACAGGAACAGCGGGGGAGCAGTACTTC. Translation: CSVWTGTAGEQYF. The rearrangement links TRBV29-1 to TRBJ2-7; D is possibly TRBD1 or TRBD2 (7 bases each). Germline CDR1 SQVTM, CDR2 ANQGSEA. The CDR3 sequence is 13 residues long. V was clipped by 5 bases and J by 7 bases, with 18 bases between them.

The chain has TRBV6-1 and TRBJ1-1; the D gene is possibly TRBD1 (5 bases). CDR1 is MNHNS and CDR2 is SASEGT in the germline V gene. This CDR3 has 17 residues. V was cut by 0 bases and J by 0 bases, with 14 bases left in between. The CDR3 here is CASSEALGGTMNTEAFF. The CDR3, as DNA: TGTGCCAGCAGTGAAGCGTTGGGGGGGACCATGAACACTGAAGCTTTCTTT.

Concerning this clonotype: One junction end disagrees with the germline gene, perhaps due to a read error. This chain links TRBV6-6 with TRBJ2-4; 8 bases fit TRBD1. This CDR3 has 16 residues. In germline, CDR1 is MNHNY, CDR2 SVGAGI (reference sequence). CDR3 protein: CASSRTGGTVKSIQYF. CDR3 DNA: TGTGCCAGCAGTCGAACAGGGGGGACAGTCAAAAGCATTCAGTACTTC.

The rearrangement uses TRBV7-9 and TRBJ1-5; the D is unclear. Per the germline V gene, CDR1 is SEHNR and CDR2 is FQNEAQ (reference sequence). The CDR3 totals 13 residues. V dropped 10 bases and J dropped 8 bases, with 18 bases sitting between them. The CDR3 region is CATSSGDLEPQHF. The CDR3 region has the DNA TGTGCCACTTCGAGTGGGGATTTAGAGCCCCAGCATTTT.

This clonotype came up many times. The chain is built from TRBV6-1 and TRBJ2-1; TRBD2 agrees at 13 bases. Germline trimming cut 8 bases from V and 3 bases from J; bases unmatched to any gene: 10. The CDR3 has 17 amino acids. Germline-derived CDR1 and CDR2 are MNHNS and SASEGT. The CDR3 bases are TGTGCCAGCGGAAGGACTAGCGGGAGCCTACACTACAATGAGCAGTTCTTC. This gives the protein CASGRTSGSLHYNEQFF.

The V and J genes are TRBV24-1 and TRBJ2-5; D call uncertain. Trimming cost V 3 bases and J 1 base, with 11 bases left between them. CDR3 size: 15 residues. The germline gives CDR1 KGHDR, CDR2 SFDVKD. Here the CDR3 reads CATSDTNLGQETQYF. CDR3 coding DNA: TGTGCCACCAGTGATACGAACCTCGGCCAAGAGACCCAGTACTTC.

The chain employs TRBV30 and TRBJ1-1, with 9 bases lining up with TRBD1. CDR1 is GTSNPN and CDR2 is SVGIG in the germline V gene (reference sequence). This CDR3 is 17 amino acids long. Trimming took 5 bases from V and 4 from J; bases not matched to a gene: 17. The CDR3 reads CAWGRGTGIRWGTEAFF. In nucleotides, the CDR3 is TGTGCCTGGGGTAGGGGGACAGGGATTCGGTGGGGCACTGAAGCTTTCTTT. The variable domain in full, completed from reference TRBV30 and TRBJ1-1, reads SQTIHQWPATLVQPVGSPLSLECTVEGTSNPNLYWYRQAAGRGLQLLFYSVGIGQISSEVPQNLSASRPQDRQFILSSKKLLLSDSGFYLCAWGRGTGIRWGTEAFFGQGTRLTVV.

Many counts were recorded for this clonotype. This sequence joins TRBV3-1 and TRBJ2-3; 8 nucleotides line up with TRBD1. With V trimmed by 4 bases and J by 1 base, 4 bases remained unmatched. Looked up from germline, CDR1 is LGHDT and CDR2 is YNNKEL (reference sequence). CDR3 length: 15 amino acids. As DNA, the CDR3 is TGTGCCAGCAGCCCCCGGGACAGGCGCACAGATACGCAGTATTTT. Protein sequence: CASSPRDRRTDTQYF.

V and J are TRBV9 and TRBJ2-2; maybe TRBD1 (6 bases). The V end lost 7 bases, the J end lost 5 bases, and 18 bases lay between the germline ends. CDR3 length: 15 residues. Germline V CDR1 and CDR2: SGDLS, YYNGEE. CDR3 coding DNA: TGTGCCAGCGGACCTCCCGGGACAACAACCGGGGAGCTGTTTTTT. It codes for CASGPPGTTTGELFF.

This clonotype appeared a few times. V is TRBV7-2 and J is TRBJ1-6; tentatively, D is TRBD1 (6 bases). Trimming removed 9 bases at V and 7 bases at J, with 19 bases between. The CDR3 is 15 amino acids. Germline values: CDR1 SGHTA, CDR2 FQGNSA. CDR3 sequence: CASESGGSANSPLHF. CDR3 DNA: TGTGCCAGTGAAAGCGGGGGCTCGGCGAATTCACCCCTCCACTTT.

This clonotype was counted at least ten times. The CDR3 sequence: CASSQGGRGPEVPETQYF. The CDR3 nucleotides are TGCGCCAGCAGCCAAGGAGGCAGGGGGCCGGAAGTACCAGAGACCCAGTACTTC. This chain joins TRBV4-1 and TRBJ2-5; 8 positions match TRBD1. This CDR3 region has 18 residues. The germline V gene has CDR1 MGHRA and CDR2 YSYEKL. Trimming removed 1 base from V and 4 bases from J; junction bases left unmatched: 14.